This T cell receptor beta chain comes out of a study of shared clonotypes between healthy human individuals. Comments on this clone: The antigen is undetermined.

Study-wide findings and caveats: In four donors, around 5.5% of naive CD4 clonotypes appeared in common.

Assay: immunoSEQ multiplex PCR; the TCRdb copy retains only in-frame clones and omits some. The repertoire holds 2 million to 2.5 million clones, with over 85% as singletons. The CDR3 has 15 residues. Trimming cost V 0 bases and J 3 bases, with 10 bases left between them. Per the germline V gene, CDR1 is SGDLS and CDR2 is YYNGEE. This TCR was recovered from a young man in good health. The chain uses TRBV9 and TRBJ2-1; D call uncertain. Source material: naive CD4+ T cells sorted from blood. Stated subset: CD45RA+ positively selected. CDR3 region: CASSVDPEIYNEQFF. The CDR3 region has the DNA TGTGCCAGCAGCGTAGACCCGGAGATCTACAATGAGCAGTTCTTC.